The text below deals with one T cell receptor beta chain. The data are from a study of cytomegalovirus exposure and HLA in healthy donors. PCR was performed using 60 Vbeta and 13 Jbeta primers. Assay used: immunoSEQ multiplex PCR; TCRdb lists only in-frame clones, some missing. This repertoire shows around 180,000 clones, around 82% found once; its top ten account for 0.26%. V dropped 4 bases and J dropped 1; count of bases not matched to a gene: 2. In germline, CDR1 is SQVTM, CDR2 ANQGSEA. This CDR3 comprises 13 residues. This chain uses TRBV29-1 with TRBJ2-3; 7 positions match TRBD1. Sequenced material: PBMCs. The sequence derives from a boy between 5 and 17 years old in good health and CMV-seronegative. In nucleotides, the CDR3 is TGCAGCGTTGGACAGGGTCGCACAGATACGCAGTATTTT. It specifies CSVGQGRTDTQYF.